These T cell receptor beta chains were read from a single sample in a study of cytomegalovirus exposure and HLA in healthy donors. The data were produced by immunoSEQ multiplex PCR, yet TCRdb's version contains in-frame clones alone and is incomplete. The sample shows roughly 120,000 clones, around 82% of them seen only once. Sample: PBMCs. Source of these receptors: a man aged 35 to 55 in good health and CMV-seronegative. CDR3s include the opening cysteine and the closing phenylalanine or tryptophan. D genes are given only for firm matches. Only some rows state a clone size, as once, few, many or a class for expanded clones.

clone_size | j_call | d_call | v_call | cdr3_nt | cdr3_aa
. | TRBJ2-1 | . | TRBV25-1 | TGTGCCAGCAGAAAAGGACAGGGAGGGAATGAGCAGTTCTTC | CASRKGQGGNEQFF
. | TRBJ1-2 | TRBD1 | TRBV9 | TGTGCCAGCAAAGGGACAGGAAACCACTATGGCTACACCTTC | CASKGTGNHYGYTF
few | TRBJ2-3 | . | TRBV27 | TGTGCCAGCCTAATGAGCGGGTTAGGGGATCTCAGCACAGATACGCAGTATTTT | CASLMSGLGDLSTDTQYF
. | TRBJ1-3 | TRBD1 | TRBV5-4 | TGTGCCAGCAGCTTGGGGGACAGGGCTTACGGAAACACCATATATTTT | CASSLGDRAYGNTIYF
. | TRBJ2-6 | . | TRBV21-1 | TGTGCCAGCAGCAAATCGGGGACAGGGGCCTCTGGGGCCAACGTCCTGACTTTC | CASSKSGTGASGANVLTF
. | TRBJ1-3 | TRBD1 | TRBV2 | TGTGCCAGCACCGGGACAGGGAGAAACACCATATATTTT | CASTGTGRNTIYF
. | TRBJ1-1 | . | TRBV7-2 | TGTGCCAGCAGCTTAAAGGCAGGGTTTTTAATGAACACTGAAGCTTTCTTT | CASSLKAGFLMNTEAFF
. | TRBJ1-5 | TRBD1 | TRBV5-5 | TGTGCCAGCAGCCCGACAGGGGTTCAGCCCCAGCATTTT | CASSPTGVQPQHF
. | TRBJ1-2 | . | TRBV6-5 | TGTGCCAGCAGTTACGTCCAGGGTTCAGAAGAAGGCTACACCTTC | CASSYVQGSEEGYTF
. | TRBJ2-7 | . | TRBV5-5 | TGTGCCAGCAGCTTTTTACCCGAGCTCGAGCAGTACTTC | CASSFLPELEQYF
. | TRBJ1-1 | . | TRBV4-3 | TGCGCCAGCAGCCAAGATCAGTACGGGATGAACACTGAAGCTTTCTTT | CASSQDQYGMNTEAFF
. | TRBJ1-2 | TRBD1 | TRBV11-2 | TGTGCCAGCAGCTCACAGGGGAGCTATGGCTACACCTTC | CASSSQGSYGYTF
. | TRBJ1-1 | . | TRBV5-1 | TGCGCCAGCAGCTTGGGACAGGTGGGCACTGAAGCTTTCTTT | CASSLGQVGTEAFF
. | TRBJ2-7 | . | TRBV18 | TGTGCCAGCTCACCCCCGAGCGTCAACGAGCAGTACTTC | CASSPPSVNEQYF
. | TRBJ2-4 | . | TRBV13 | TGTGCCAGCAGCACGCGGGGAGAGGGGAACATTCAGTACTTC | CASSTRGEGNIQYF
. | TRBJ2-1 | TRBD1 | TRBV27 | TGTGCCAGCAGCAACACCGGGACAGGGCTTTTCAATGAGCAGTTCTTC | CASSNTGTGLFNEQFF
once | TRBJ2-3 | TRBD2 | TRBV7-2 | TGTGCCAGCAGCTTTAGGGCGGGGGTTCCTACAGATACGCAGTATTTT | CASSFRAGVPTDTQYF
once | TRBJ2-6 | . | TRBV5-1 | TGCGCCAGCAGCTTGGGGGGCCTGACCGGGGCCAACGTCCTGACTTTC | CASSLGGLTGANVLTF
. | TRBJ2-7 | TRBD1 | TRBV20-1 | TGCAGTGCAATACAGGGGACCGAGCAGTACTTC | CSAIQGTEQYF